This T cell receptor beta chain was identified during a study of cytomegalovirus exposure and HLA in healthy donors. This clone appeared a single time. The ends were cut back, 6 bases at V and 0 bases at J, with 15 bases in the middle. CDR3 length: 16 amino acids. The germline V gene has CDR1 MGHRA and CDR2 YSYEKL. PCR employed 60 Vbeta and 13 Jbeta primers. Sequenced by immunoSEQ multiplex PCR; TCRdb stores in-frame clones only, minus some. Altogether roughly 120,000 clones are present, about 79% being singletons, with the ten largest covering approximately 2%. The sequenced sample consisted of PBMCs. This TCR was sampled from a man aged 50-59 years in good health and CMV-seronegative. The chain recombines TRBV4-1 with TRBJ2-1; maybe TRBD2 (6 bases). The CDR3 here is CASRDGRGSSYNEQFF. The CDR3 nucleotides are TGCGCCAGCAGGGATGGACGGGGGAGCTCCTACAATGAGCAGTTCTTC.